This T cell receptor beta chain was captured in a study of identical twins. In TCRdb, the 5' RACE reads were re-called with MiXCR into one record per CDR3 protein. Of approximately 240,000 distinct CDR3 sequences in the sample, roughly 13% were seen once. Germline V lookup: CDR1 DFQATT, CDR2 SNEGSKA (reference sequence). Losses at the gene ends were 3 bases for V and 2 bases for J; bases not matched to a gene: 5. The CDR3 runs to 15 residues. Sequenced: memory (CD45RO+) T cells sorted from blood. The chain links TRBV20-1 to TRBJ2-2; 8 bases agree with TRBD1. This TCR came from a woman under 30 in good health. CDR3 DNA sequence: TGCAGTGCTAGGCGGGGACAGGCTAACACCGGGGAGCTGTTTTTT. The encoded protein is CSARRGQANTGELFF.